This T cell receptor (beta chain) was sequenced in a study of vaccination and CD4 T cells after COVID-19. Treatment denoted: roughly 10-day PBMC culture with coronavirus spike peptide pools or control peptides (ViraFEST assay). From germline, CDR1 is MNHEY and CDR2 SVGAGI. V lost 4 bases and J lost 2, with 12 bases in between. The CDR3 is made up of 15 amino acids. Cultured CD4+ T-cell DNA underwent Oncomine TCR Beta short-read sequencing. TCRdb re-called the PCR reads with MiXCR, one entry per CDR3 protein. The data hold around 15,000 distinct CDR3 sequences, with around 44% observed a single time. This clonotype was seen only a few times. What it binds is unknown.

The chain has TRBV6-5 and TRBJ1-3; D unresolved. The sample was CD4+ T cells from blood, cultured in vitro, taken after SARS-CoV-2 vaccination. This receptor was identified in a human donor who had recovered from COVID-19. In DNA form, the CDR3 reads TGTGCCAGCAGTTCCGAAGGAGAACCTGGAAACACCATATATTTT. Residues: CASSSEGEPGNTIYF.